This T cell receptor (beta chain) was sequenced during a study of CD8 T cells in Susac syndrome. Study-wide context: Treatment status at blood draw for the Susac syndrome patients was therapy-naive, corticosteroids, or intravenous immunoglobulin alone.

The RNA, roughly 0.45 to 1 ug, was put through reverse transcription using random hexamers. Across 54 Vbeta and 13 Jbeta, immunoSEQ multiplex PCR amplified TCR beta CDR3. TCRdb redid the calling of the immunoSEQ multiplex PCR reads with MiXCR, one entry per CDR3 protein. The sample records roughly 190,000 distinct CDR3 sequences, 90% to 96% being singletons. This clonotype was seen a handful of times. Peripheral blood CD8+ and CD4+ T cells were profiled by TCR beta sequencing. Purification of the CD8+ and CD4+ T cells relied on negative isolation, and TEMRA cells underwent FACS enrichment. The receptor was derived from a human donor with Susac syndrome. The specimen was CD4+ T cells from PBMCs.

The CDR3 region is CASSVQGSNTEAFF. DNA for the CDR3: TGTGCCAGCAGTGTCCAAGGGTCGAACACTGAAGCTTTCTTT. The V gene is TRBV2, the J gene TRBJ1-1; no clear D. Germline values: CDR1 SNHLY, CDR2 FYNNEI. V dropped 4 bases and J dropped 1 base, with 10 bases sitting between them. The CDR3 is 14 residues long. The whole variable domain, filled in from reference TRBV2 and TRBJ1-1, reads EPEVTQTPSHQVTQMGQEVILRCVPISNHLYFYWYRQILGQKVEFLVSFYNNEISEKSEIFDDQFSVERPDGSNFTLKIRSTKLEDSAMYFCASSVQGSNTEAFFGQGTRLTVV.